This T cell receptor (beta chain) comes out of a study of blood T cell repertoires in COVID-19. Background on the study: The origin of the acute and convalescent COVID-19 samples was the United States, Italy and Spain. PBMCs, B-cell-depleted T cells, or T cells were the source of the cDNA or gDNA that made up the material.

This CDR3 spans 14 amino acids. Germline values: CDR1 SNHLY, CDR2 FYNNEI. Between the trimmed V and J ends, which lost 6 bases and 2 bases, there was a span of 11 bases. Clones were sequenced by immunoSEQ multiplex PCR, and TCRdb holds only the in-frame ones, with some missing. The table records around 69,000 clones, roughly 89% of them present only once. The rearrangement joins TRBV2 to TRBJ1-5; D perhaps matches TRBD1 (5 bases). This TCR was recovered from a woman aged 45 to 65 with active COVID-19. Sequencing input: peripheral blood. Written as DNA, the CDR3 is TGTGCCAGCAGGCAGGGAAGGGGCAATCAGCCCCAGCATTTT. Translation: CASRQGRGNQPQHF.